This T cell receptor (beta chain) was observed in a study of CD8 T cells in ankylosing spondylitis. General study results and limits: Disease-linked clones were reportedly significantly enriched in matched ankylosing spondylitis synovial fluid. Past studies reported some motif variants in reactive arthritis synovial fluid and blood. Disease-linked clones were CD8+ and relatively rare in peripheral blood. What appeared characteristic of ankylosing spondylitis blood was a TCR beta motif of eight highly homologous variants.

TCRdb itself ran the 5' RACE reads through MiXCR, one entry per CDR3 protein. The sample shows some 270,000 distinct CDR3 sequences, 15% to 20% of them seen only once. The CDR3 has 13 residues. Germline CDR1 SGHRS, CDR2 YFSETQ. V gave up 6 bases and J gave up 2 bases, with 12 bases separating them. This clonotype turned up a few times. The antigen remains unidentified. The chain is built from TRBV5-1 and TRBJ2-7; D unresolved. This receptor was taken from a male donor with ankylosing spondylitis or in good health (not recorded which). Sequencing used blood, either unsorted or a sorted T cell fraction (not recorded which). CDR3 sequence reads: CASTGELPYEQYF. CDR3 sequence (DNA): TGCGCCAGCACAGGAGAATTACCCTACGAGCAGTACTTC.